This T cell receptor (beta chain) was sequenced in a study of cytotoxic CD8 clonotypes in ibrutinib-treated CLL. Study-level background: Among responders, about 25 were partial and 2 complete; after median around 68 months, approximately 15 stayed remitted and 12 progressed. Investigators collected response samples after a median roughly 12 months of treatment, range 6 to 36. Sequencing produced an average of roughly 230,000 productive templates and tens of thousands of productive rearrangements per sample.

Details on this clone: What it binds is not known.

Study-wide points: Age-matched healthy donor levels were exceeded by baseline clonality, which tracked circulating CD8+ T-cell counts.

Profiled with immunoSEQ multiplex PCR; TCRdb holds only in-frame clones, not every one. The sample yields some 150,000 clones, over 75% seen once. The sample in question was PBMCs, obtained after 36 months of ibrutinib treatment. The sequence was collected from a human donor with chronic lymphocytic leukemia.

This chain's CDR3 is CASSVYDNEQFF. Here the CDR3 DNA reads TGTGCCAGCAGCGTGTACGACAATGAGCAGTTCTTC. The rearrangement uses TRBV5-6 and TRBJ2-1; no reliable D call. Germline CDR1 SGHDT, CDR2 YYEEEE. The CDR3 totals 12 residues. The V end was cut by 4 bases, the J end by 5 bases, with 7 bases between.